Each of the 29 T cell receptor beta chains below was sequenced from the same sample in a study of PD-1 blockade in classical Hodgkin lymphoma (dated by TCRdb to the early 2020s). Reading the label with the study, this specimen's time point is: cycle 1 day 1 (C1D1), immediately before nivolumab initiation. All trial patients had relapsed after autologous stem cell transplantation, with cohorts A, B and C differing in prior brentuximab vedotin exposure. The library was generated by the immunoSEQ multiplex PCR assay. What TCRdb holds here is the immuneACCESS table cut down to in-frame rearrangements. Part of the clones is not present; checked against another copy, under half of the missing clones reflect an unresolved V gene, and the others are unexplained. The sample includes over a thousand clones, with 85% to 90% observed a single time. Of the sample, roughly 50% is held by the ten largest clones.

This specimen was peripheral blood mononuclear cells (PBMCs), taken at baseline. The receptors were gathered from a human donor with classical Hodgkin lymphoma.

J is TRBJ1-1 and V is TRBV18; possibly TRBD1 for D (5 bases). The CDR3 spans 15 residues. Trimming cost V 1 base and J 1 base, with 10 bases left between them. The V gene's germline CDR1 is KGHSH and CDR2 LQKENI. The CDR3 here is CASSPRGTSNTEAFF. The CDR3 DNA reads as TGTGCCAGCTCACCACGGGGCACTTCGAACACTGAAGCTTTCTTT.

The genes are TRBV6-6 and TRBJ2-5, with TRBD2 matching 10 bases. V was pared by 3 bases and J by 3 bases, with 7 bases of the junction left unmatched. The CDR3 length is 16 residues. The germline CDR1 and CDR2 sequences are MNHNY and SVGAGI (reference sequence). The CDR3 nucleotides are TGTGCCAGCAGTTATGGGCCCGGACTAGCGGAAGAGACCCAGTACTTC. This sequence encodes CASSYGPGLAEETQYF.

J is TRBJ1-2 and V is TRBV18; weak D call: TRBD1 (5 bases). This CDR3 has 16 residues. Per germline, CDR1 KGHSH and CDR2 LQKENI. Trimming took off 3 bases at V and 4 bases at J, with 18 bases between the two ends. CDR3 nucleotide sequence: TGTGCCAGCTCACCTGAGGGACGGAATTTCCGCTATGGCTACACCTTC. Protein: CASSPEGRNFRYGYTF.

This chain links TRBV10-3 with TRBJ1-2, with TRBD1 identical over 11 bases. Per germline, CDR1 ENHRY and CDR2 SYGVKD. V gave up 3 bases and J gave up 0 bases; unmatched junction bases: 9. This CDR3 comprises 18 residues. The CDR3 loop is CAISDRTGGITANYGYTF. The CDR3 nucleotides read TGTGCCATCAGTGACCGGACAGGGGGCATAACCGCTAACTATGGCTACACCTTC.

The V and J genes are TRBV18 and TRBJ2-4, with TRBD2 matching over 13 bases. V was pared by 5 bases and J by 8 bases, with 6 bases of the junction left unmatched. Per germline, CDR1 KGHSH and CDR2 LQKENI. CDR3 length: 15 amino acids. The CDR3 reads CASSTGLAGVDIQYF. The CDR3 coding sequence is TGTGCCAGCTCAACCGGACTAGCGGGAGTAGACATTCAGTACTTC. The full variable domain, with the rest looked up from reference TRBV18 and TRBJ2-4, is NAGVMQNPRHLVRRRGQEARLRCSPMKGHSHVYWYRQLPEEGLKFMVYLQKENIIDESGMPKERFSAEFPKEGPSILRIQQVVRGDSAAYFCASSTGLAGVDIQYFGAGTRLSVL.

CDR3 amino acids: CASSSPGRVRSYEQYV. CDR3 in DNA: TGCGCCAGCAGCTCCCCTGGGCGGGTCCGATCCTACGAGCAGTACGTC. The rearrangement joins TRBV5-1 to TRBJ2-7, with D perhaps matching TRBD2 (5 bases). The CDR3 runs to 16 residues. V was shortened by 3 bases and J by 1 base, with 17 bases between the two germline ends. Germline V lookup: CDR1 SGHRS, CDR2 YFSETQ.

The chain uses TRBV19 and TRBJ1-2, with no clear D. V was cut by 5 bases and J by 4 bases, with 11 bases left in between. Per germline, CDR1 LNHDA and CDR2 SQIVND (reference sequence). This CDR3 has 13 amino acids. The CDR3 protein is CASSPLVGYGYTF. As DNA, the CDR3 is TGTGCCAGTAGTCCCCTGGTGGGCTATGGCTACACCTTC.

The chain couples TRBV6-1 to TRBJ1-1; D possibly corresponds to TRBD1 (6 bases). The V gene lost 7 bases and the J gene lost 4 bases, with 19 bases spanning the gap. This CDR3 is 15 amino acids long. Germline V lookup: CDR1 MNHNS, CDR2 SASEGT. CDR3 sequence (DNA): TGTGCCAGCACTGCCAATGGGGGGGCGGGCACTGAAGCTTTCTTT. Protein: CASTANGGAGTEAFF.

The chain carries TRBV29-1 and TRBJ1-2; perhaps TRBD1 as D (6 bases). V lost 3 bases and J 5 bases, leaving 13 bases between the germline ends. The CDR3 extends over 13 amino acids. Germline V gene sequence: CDR1 SQVTM, CDR2 ANQGSEA. Written as DNA, the CDR3 is TGCAGCGTTGAGAGACAGGTCGGTTATGGCTACACCTTC. Amino acid sequence: CSVERQVGYGYTF.

The rearrangement links TRBV5-1 to TRBJ1-1; D uncertain. Germline V gene lookup returns CDR1 SGHRS and CDR2 YFSETQ. The CDR3 spans 16 residues. The ends were cut back, 0 bases at V and 8 bases at J, with 20 bases in the middle. CDR3 DNA sequence: TGCGCCAGCAGCTTGGAAGGCGGCAGTCTTATGCAGGAAGCTTTCTTT. Protein product: CASSLEGGSLMQEAFF. Full variable domain (missing parts from reference TRBV5-1 and TRBJ1-1): KAGVTQTPRYLIKTRGQQVTLSCSPISGHRSVSWYQQTPGQGLQFLFEYFSETQRNKGNFPGRFSGRQFSNSRSEMNVSTLELGDSALYLCASSLEGGSLMQEAFFGQGTRLTVV.

This CDR3 is CAWSVGVADTEAFF. The CDR3 DNA sequence: TGTGCCTGGAGTGTAGGGGTAGCGGACACTGAAGCTTTCTTT. The chain joins TRBV30 to TRBJ1-1; D is perhaps TRBD1 (5 bases). Germline assignment: CDR1 GTSNPN and CDR2 SVGIG (reference sequence). Trimming removed 0 bases at V and 3 bases at J, with 11 bases between. The CDR3 is made up of 14 amino acids.

The chain has TRBV29-1 and TRBJ2-3, with D tentatively TRBD1 (7 bases). The CDR3 consists of 13 residues. Trimming shortened V by 4 bases and J by 5 bases, and 13 bases separated the two germline ends. Germline V CDR1 and CDR2: SQVTM, ANQGSEA. CDR3 in amino acids: CSVARQGGDTQYF. CDR3 DNA sequence: TGCAGCGTTGCTAGGCAGGGGGGAGATACGCAGTATTTT.

The chain has TRBV7-9 and TRBJ2-3; 9 bases are shared with TRBD1. Germline V gives CDR1 SEHNR, CDR2 FQNEAQ (reference sequence). With V trimmed by 4 bases and J by 6 bases, 2 bases remained unmatched. CDR3 length equals 13 residues. CDR3 residues: CASSWDRVDTQYF. The CDR3 region has the DNA TGTGCCAGCAGCTGGGACAGGGTTGATACGCAGTATTTT.

There are a few counts of this clone. V usage is TRBV5-5 and J usage is TRBJ2-5, with 7 bases matching TRBD1. After removal of 4 bases from V and 4 bases from J, the junction contained 10 bases not matched to a gene. This CDR3 region has 15 residues. Germline CDR1 and CDR2: SGHKS and YYEKEE (reference sequence). Written as DNA, the CDR3 is TGTGCCAGCAGCCAAGAAGACAGGGCAGGAGAGACCCAGTACTTC. Its protein product is CASSQEDRAGETQYF.

The chain recombines TRBV6-5 with TRBJ1-2, with 7 bases that match TRBD1. Per germline, CDR1 MNHEY and CDR2 SVGAGI. This CDR3 comprises 15 residues. The V and J ends lost 4 bases and 0 bases, in that order; junction bases with no gene match: 5. The CDR3, as DNA: TGTGCCAGCAGTTTGGACAGGCGAGCTAACTATGGCTACACCTTC. This sequence encodes CASSLDRRANYGYTF.

By sample share, this clone is large. The chain has TRBV5-4 and TRBJ1-4; 8 nucleotides line up with TRBD1. The CDR3 runs 14 residues. The germline V gene encodes CDR1 SGHNT and CDR2 YYREEE (reference sequence). V was pared by 5 bases and J by 4 bases, with 4 bases of the junction left unmatched. CDR3 sequence reads: CASRPDRGNEKLFF. CDR3 nucleotides: TGTGCCAGCAGACCAGACAGGGGTAATGAAAAACTGTTTTTT.

V gene TRBV7-2 combines with J gene TRBJ1-1; no clear D. With 4 bases removed from V and 6 bases from J, the gap between germline ends came to 9 bases. Germline assignment: CDR1 SGHTA and CDR2 FQGNSA. The CDR3 consists of 12 residues. CDR3 DNA: TGTGCCAGCAGCTCCGGTGGGGCTGAAGCTTTCTTT. Its translation is CASSSGGAEAFF. Supplemented by reference TRBV7-2 and TRBJ1-1, the full variable domain reads GAGVSQSPSNKVTEKGKDVELRCDPISGHTALYWYRQSLGQGLEFLIYFQGNSAPDKSGLPSDRFSAERTGGSVSTLTIQRTQQEDSAVYLCASSSGGAEAFFGQGTRLTVV.

The chain combines TRBV5-4 with TRBJ1-3; tentative D call: TRBD1 (6 bases). This CDR3 is 14 amino acids long. V was cut by 6 bases and J by 4 bases, with 14 bases left in between. Germline loops: CDR1 SGHNT, CDR2 YYREEE (reference sequence). The CDR3 spells CASTSGTFGNTIYF. The CDR3 DNA sequence: TGTGCCAGCACCTCCGGGACATTCGGAAACACCATATATTTT.

V is TRBV30 and J is TRBJ1-1; tentatively, D is TRBD1 (6 bases). Germline V gene lookup returns CDR1 GTSNPN and CDR2 SVGIG (reference sequence). The V end was cut by 4 bases, the J end by 0 bases, with 15 bases between. The CDR3 runs to 15 residues. The CDR3 bases are TGTGCCTGGACCCAGGGGTCCTTCATGAACACTGAAGCTTTCTTT. It codes for CAWTQGSFMNTEAFF.

This clone was seen more than once but under ten times. The chain joins TRBV5-6 to TRBJ2-5, with TRBD2 identical over 13 bases. The CDR3 runs to 16 residues. Unmatched junction bases numbered 12, after V lost 6 bases and J lost 7 bases. The V gene's germline CDR1 is SGHDT and CDR2 YYEEEE. For the CDR3, the DNA is TGTGCCAGCACGACTAGCGGGGGGTCCGGAGACGGGACCCAGTACTTC. This encodes CASTTSGGSGDGTQYF.

In this sample, this clone turned up a few times. The chain carries TRBV7-3 and TRBJ1-2; 7 bases are shared with TRBD1. The CDR3 is 15 amino acids. J lost 4 bases, V lost 5 bases, and 10 bases had no gene match. The germline CDR1 and CDR2 sequences are SGHTA and FQGTGA. CDR3 sequence: CASSPQLTGTYGYTF. CDR3 nucleotide sequence: TGTGCCAGCAGCCCCCAACTGACAGGGACCTATGGCTACACCTTC. Together with reference TRBV7-3 and TRBJ1-2, the CDR3 gives the full variable domain: GAGVSQTPSNKVTEKGKYVELRCDPISGHTALYWYRQSLGQGPEFLIYFQGTGAADDSGLPNDRFFAVRPEGSVSTLKIQRTERGDSAVYLCASSPQLTGTYGYTFGSGTRLTVV.

The chain uses TRBV5-6 and TRBJ1-3, with 11 bases aligning to TRBD1. This CDR3 is built from 17 residues. J gave up 4 bases and V 4 bases, and 10 bases lay outside the gene matches. Germline V CDR1 and CDR2: SGHDT, YYEEEE. The CDR3 is CASSPGQGVRKGNTIYF. CDR3 bases: TGTGCCAGCAGCCCGGGACAGGGGGTTCGTAAAGGAAACACCATATATTTT.

The chain carries TRBV10-3 and TRBJ1-5; 8 nucleotides line up with TRBD1. The CDR3 has 15 residues. The V and J ends lost 6 bases and 1 base, in that order; junction bases with no gene match: 5. CDR1 and CDR2 (germline): ENHRY, SYGVKD. The CDR3 coding sequence is TGTGCCATCAGCCCGACAGGGGCGAGCAATCAGCCCCAGCATTTT. It is translated as CAISPTGASNQPQHF.

The chain links TRBV27 to TRBJ2-1, with 8 bases lining up with TRBD2. J lost 0 bases, V lost 4 bases, and 5 bases had no gene match. Germline lookup yields CDR1 MNHEY and CDR2 SMNVEV (reference sequence). The CDR3 has 16 residues. The CDR3 reads CASSWAGGSSYNEQFF. In DNA, the CDR3 is TGTGCCAGCAGTTGGGCGGGGGGAAGCTCCTACAATGAGCAGTTCTTC.

The V and J genes are TRBV5-8 and TRBJ2-5, with TRBD1 identical over 7 bases. With 4 bases clipped from V and 4 bases from J, the junction kept 10 bases outside the gene matches. The CDR3 spans 15 residues. Germline V gene lookup returns CDR1 SGHTS and CDR2 YDEGEE. Here the CDR3 reads CASSQEDRAGETQYF. CDR3 nucleotides: TGTGCCAGCAGCCAAGAAGACAGGGCAGGAGAGACCCAGTACTTC.

The V and J genes are TRBV4-2 and TRBJ1-1; D possibly corresponds to TRBD1 (5 bases). This CDR3 comprises 14 residues. The ends were cut back, 4 bases at V and 1 base at J, with 10 bases in the middle. Germline V gene lookup returns CDR1 LGHNA and CDR2 YNFKEQ. CDR3 DNA: TGTGCCAGCAGCCCGGGGAGGGGGAACACTGAAGCTTTCTTT. It encodes CASSPGRGNTEAFF.

The rearrangement links TRBV21-1 to TRBJ2-5. TRBV21-1 is a known pseudogene. This CDR3 is 16 amino acids long. The CDR3 sequence: CASSGTCYTFSETQYF. The CDR3 nucleotides are TGTGCCAGCAGTGGAACTTGCTACACTTTCTCTGAGACCCAGTACTTC.

This chain connects TRBV5-8 to TRBJ2-7, with D uncertain. The CDR3 has 12 amino acids. V lost 5 bases, J lost 3 bases, and 9 bases lay in between. Germline lookup yields CDR1 SGHTS and CDR2 YDEGEE. CDR3: CASSIPRYEQYV. In DNA, the CDR3 is TGTGCCAGCAGTATCCCCCGCTACGAGCAGTACGTC.

The chain uses TRBV6-1 and TRBJ1-5; D not certain. CDR1 MNHNS and CDR2 SASEGT come from the germline V gene. The length of the CDR3 is 13 residues. The ends were cut back, 6 bases at V and 2 bases at J, with 8 bases in the middle. The CDR3 DNA reads as TGTGCCAGCAGGAGTTTCGGCAATCAGCCCCAGCATTTT. It yields the protein CASRSFGNQPQHF.